This TCR beta chain is from a study of blood T cell repertoires in COVID-19. Study background: Whether acute or convalescent, the COVID-19 samples came from the United States, Italy and Spain.

TCRdb's table, derived via immunoSEQ multiplex PCR, lists solely in-frame clones and lacks some. The sample holds approximately 100,000 clones, over 65% seen once. Trimming cost V 6 bases and J 0 bases, with 8 bases left between them. Germline lookup yields CDR1 MDHEN and CDR2 SYDVKM. The CDR3 is 13 residues long. This chain links TRBV28 with TRBJ1-1; no reliable D call. The sample consisted of peripheral blood. This sequence was found in a human donor in a cohort sampled during active COVID-19. Here the CDR3 reads CASSALMNTEAFF. CDR3 sequence (DNA): TGTGCCAGCAGCGCGCTCATGAACACTGAAGCTTTCTTT.